Below are 27 T cell receptor beta chains sequenced from a single sample in a study of blood T cells in healthy people across ages. Sample-barcoded 5' priming and a J-beta primer mix drove a second PCR of 7 to 11 cycles. In TCRdb, the 5' RACE reads were re-called with MiXCR into one record per CDR3 protein. The sample lists about 670,000 distinct CDR3 sequences; about 50% were seen once. Input material: blood. The receptors shown here come from an elderly woman in good health.

This clonotype was detected many times. The chain employs TRBV28 and TRBJ2-5; D is perhaps TRBD1 (5 bases). The ends were cut back, 6 bases at V and 11 bases at J, with 16 bases in the middle. CDR3 size: 12 residues. In germline, CDR1 is MDHEN, CDR2 SYDVKM. CDR3: CASSRDSPQQYF. CDR3 nucleotide sequence: TGTGCCAGCAGCCGCGACAGTCCTCAACAGTACTTC.

Regarding this clonotype: This sequence may be a read error, since a much larger clone differs from it by one base. The chain has TRBV18 and TRBJ2-7, with a weak D call TRBD2 (5 bases). The J call is in doubt because the DNA end fits TRBJ2-5 better. Germline V gene data show CDR1 as KGHSH and CDR2 as LQKENI. This CDR3 comprises 16 residues. The CDR3 loop is CASSPPERRFRETQYF. The CDR3 DNA reads as TGTGCCAGCTCACCACCGGAGAGGAGGTTTAGAGAGACCCAGTACTTC.

There are many counts of this clonotype. V gene TRBV7-9 combines with J gene TRBJ2-1; either TRBD1 or TRBD2 may fit D (5 bases each). The CDR3 extends over 15 amino acids. Trimming stripped 4 bases from V and 3 bases from J, with 13 bases between. From germline, CDR1 is SEHNR and CDR2 FQNEAQ (reference sequence). As DNA, the CDR3 is TGTGCCAGCAGCTCCCTTGAGGGGAACTACAATGAGCAGTTCTTC. This encodes CASSSLEGNYNEQFF.

This clonotype was seen many times. This sequence joins TRBV5-1 and TRBJ2-4, with D perhaps TRBD1 or TRBD2 (7 bases each). The V end was cut by 3 bases, the J end by 10 bases, with 11 bases between. The CDR3 loop spans 12 amino acids. Germline CDR1 reads SGHRS; CDR2 reads YFSETQ. This CDR3 reads CASSSQGGIQYF. The CDR3 DNA reads as TGCGCCAGCAGCTCCCAGGGGGGGATTCAGTACTTC.

The V and J genes are TRBV27 and TRBJ2-3, with TRBD1 identical over 9 bases. Losses at the gene ends were 5 bases for V and 7 bases for J; bases not matched to a gene: 7. The germline V gene encodes CDR1 MNHEY and CDR2 SMNVEV (reference sequence). This CDR3 comprises 14 residues. Here the CDR3 reads CASSPQGAVHTQYF. In DNA, the CDR3 is TGTGCCAGCAGTCCACAGGGGGCTGTTCATACGCAGTATTTT.

The V gene is TRBV20-1, the J gene TRBJ2-1, with 11 bases aligning to TRBD2. Germline assignment: CDR1 DFQATT and CDR2 SNEGSKA (reference sequence). The CDR3 spans 16 residues. With 0 bases clipped from V and 5 bases from J, the junction kept 6 bases outside the gene matches. As DNA, the CDR3 is TGCAGTGCTAGAGAGGCTAGCGGGGGGACTGACAATGAGCAGTTCTTC. Residues: CSAREASGGTDNEQFF.

With regard to this clonotype: A read error may produce the germline difference seen at one junction end. The J gene is TRBJ2-7, the V gene TRBV5-1, with D unresolved. The end of the DNA fits TRBJ2-5 better, so the J call may be wrong. Germline V gene lookup returns CDR1 SGHRS and CDR2 YFSETQ. The CDR3 runs 14 residues. In nucleotides, the CDR3 is TGCACCAGCAGCTTGGACCTGGGTTGTGAGACCCAGTACTTC. It translates to CTSSLDLGCETQYF.

This clonotype appeared a few times. The gene calls are TRBV6-6 and TRBJ1-1; TRBD1 aligns across 8 bases. Germline CDR1 and CDR2: MNHNY and SVGAGI (reference sequence). With V trimmed by 4 bases and J by 6 bases, 10 bases remained unmatched. The CDR3 is made up of 15 amino acids. The CDR3 DNA reads as TGTGCCAGCAGTTCCCCCGGGACAGGAGAATCTGAAGCTTTCTTT. Protein sequence: CASSSPGTGESEAFF.

The CDR3 reads CASSLIGTDTEAFF. The CDR3, as DNA: TGCGCCAGCAGCTTGATCGGGACAGACACTGAAGCTTTCTTT. The chain links TRBV5-1 to TRBJ1-1; 7 bases align to TRBD1. V lost 1 base and J lost 3; bases outside the gene matches: 3. The germline V gene has CDR1 SGHRS and CDR2 YFSETQ. The CDR3 length is 14 residues.

This clonotype was seen many times. The V gene is TRBV7-9, the J gene TRBJ1-4; 9 positions match TRBD1. Per the germline V gene, CDR1 is SEHNR and CDR2 is FQNEAQ (reference sequence). The CDR3 runs 18 residues. V lost 4 bases, J lost 3 bases, and 12 bases stayed unmatched. The CDR3 bases are TGTGCCAGCAGCTCCACTCCGGGACAGGGCTCAGCTAATGAAAAACTGTTTTTT. Protein product: CASSSTPGQGSANEKLFF.

To note about this clonotype: A much more abundant neighbour one base away suggests this may be a read error. The chain has TRBV7-2 and TRBJ2-5, with 9 bases that match TRBD1. Germline V lookup: CDR1 SGHTA, CDR2 FQGNSA. There are 14 residues in the CDR3. The CDR3 sequence is CASSFYRGQGTQYF. CDR3 nucleotides: TGTGCCAGCAGCTTTTACAGGGGGCAAGGGACCCAGTACTTC.

The chain couples TRBV29-1 to TRBJ2-1; 11 nucleotides align to TRBD1. The CDR3 covers 13 residues. Germline trimming cut 6 bases from V and 8 bases from J; bases unmatched to any gene: 6. Germline CDR1 and CDR2: SQVTM and ANQGSEA. The CDR3 nucleotides read TGCAGCGTAACCCGGACAGGGGGCTATGAGCAGTTCTTC. It translates to CSVTRTGGYEQFF.

Written as DNA, the CDR3 is TGTGCCAGCAGGGTTCTCCTGAACACTGAAGCTTTCTTT. Translated: CASRVLLNTEAFF. The chain employs TRBV6-1 and TRBJ1-1; D call uncertain. Trimming removed 6 bases at V and 0 bases at J, with 8 bases between. Germline CDR1 and CDR2: MNHNS and SASEGT. CDR3 length equals 13 residues.

This clonotype was found many times. This rearrangement joins TRBV7-9 to TRBJ2-7, with D tentatively TRBD1 (5 bases). The CDR3 extends over 15 amino acids. Trimming cost V 5 bases and J 5 bases, with 19 bases left between them. From germline, CDR1 is SEHNR and CDR2 FQNEAQ (reference sequence). CDR3 region: CASSHRLQEPHEQYF. CDR3 DNA sequence: TGTGCCAGCAGCCACAGGTTACAAGAGCCCCACGAGCAGTACTTC.

This clonotype was counted many times. V usage is TRBV20-1 and J usage is TRBJ2-3; no definite D call. The CDR3 covers 14 residues. Germline V gene sequence: CDR1 DFQATT, CDR2 SNEGSKA (reference sequence). Trimming pared 1 base from V and 1 base from J, leaving 9 bases between. The CDR3 protein is CSARGPAGTDTQYF. The CDR3 DNA follows: TGCAGTGCTAGAGGGCCGGCCGGCACAGATACGCAGTATTTT.

The chain joins TRBV28 to TRBJ2-1; 7 nucleotides match TRBD2. CDR3 length: 13 residues. V was pared by 6 bases and J by 8 bases, with 7 bases of the junction left unmatched. The germline gives CDR1 MDHEN, CDR2 SYDVKM. The CDR3 region has the DNA TGTGCCAGCAGCCCCGGACTAGTCGATGAGCAGTTCTTC. It yields the protein CASSPGLVDEQFF.

To note about this clonotype: One junction end does not reproduce the germline sequence, and a read error may be involved. The rearrangement joins TRBV7-9 to TRBJ2-6; D gene ambiguous. Germline V gene data show CDR1 as SEHNR and CDR2 as FQNEAQ (reference sequence). The CDR3 contains 13 residues. CDR3 DNA sequence: TGTGCCAGCGGCTTTTCTGACATAAACGTCCTGACTTTC. This translates into CASGFSDINVLTF.

The J gene is TRBJ2-1, the V gene TRBV27; D is unresolved. Trimming left V 4 bases short and J 5 bases short, with 12 bases between. The CDR3 covers 14 residues. Germline CDR1 and CDR2: MNHEY and SMNVEV (reference sequence). The CDR3 DNA reads as TGTGCCAGCAGTTCAACGGGCCCCCACAATGAGCAGTTCTTC. It codes for CASSSTGPHNEQFF.

This clonotype was seen only a few times. Since a much larger clone is just one base distant, this may be a read error. This chain joins TRBV9 and TRBJ2-7; 7 bases fit TRBD2. Germline V gives CDR1 SGDLS, CDR2 YYNGEE. The V gene end was trimmed by 2 bases and the J gene end by 7 bases; junction bases not matched to a gene: 6. CDR3 length equals 13 residues. The CDR3: CASSVGTNGEQYF. In nucleotides, the CDR3 is TGTGCCAGCAGCGTGGGGACTAACGGTGAGCAGTACTTC.

This clonotype has more than one count but fewer than ten. The chain links TRBV18 to TRBJ2-5, with a weak D call TRBD2 (5 bases). Germline V gene sequence: CDR1 KGHSH, CDR2 LQKENI. With 4 bases removed from V and 11 bases from J, the gap between germline ends came to 17 bases. This CDR3 contains 13 residues. In DNA form, the CDR3 reads TGTGCCAGCTCACGAGATCCCGGGAATGAGCAGTACTTC. This translates into CASSRDPGNEQYF.

This clonotype was counted ten times or more. Here the CDR3 reads CASSPVPSNQPQHF. The CDR3 coding sequence is TGCGCCAGCAGCCCCGTTCCTTCCAATCAGCCCCAGCATTTT. This chain connects TRBV5-1 to TRBJ1-5; no firm D call. The V gene's germline CDR1 is SGHRS and CDR2 YFSETQ. This CDR3 has 14 residues. Trimming left V 4 bases short and J 3 bases short, with 11 bases between.

The chain carries TRBV11-2 and TRBJ2-1, with TRBD2 matching 10 bases. This CDR3 contains 17 residues. Trimming cost V 4 bases and J 0 bases; bases outside gene matches: 6. The germline gives CDR1 SGHAT, CDR2 FQNNGV. Here the CDR3 reads CASSSTSGESSYNEQFF. The CDR3 coding sequence is TGTGCCAGCAGCTCCACTAGCGGGGAGAGCTCCTACAATGAGCAGTTCTTC. The variable domain in full, with the rest retrieved from reference TRBV11-2 and TRBJ2-1, is EAGVAQSPRYKIIEKRQSVAFWCNPISGHATLYWYQQILGQGPKLLIQFQNNGVVDDSQLPKDRFSAERLKGVDSTLKIQPAKLEDSAVYLCASSSTSGESSYNEQFFGPGTRLTVL.

This clonotype has a count of ten or more. J is TRBJ1-1 and V is TRBV2; D is unresolved. CDR1 is SNHLY, CDR2 FYNNEI, per germline. V lost 4 bases and J 0 bases, leaving 9 bases between the germline ends. This CDR3 comprises 14 residues. CDR3 amino acids: CASSAARLNTEAFF. CDR3 DNA sequence: TGTGCCAGCAGTGCGGCCCGTTTGAACACTGAAGCTTTCTTT.

This clonotype was counted ten times or more. CDR3 sequence (DNA): TGTGCCAGCTCCGGGGGAGGCAATGAGCAGTTCTTC. It translates to CASSGGGNEQFF. This chain joins TRBV6-5 and TRBJ2-1; TRBD2 might be the D (6 bases). Deletions cut 8 bases from V and 6 bases from J, with 11 bases between. Germline V lookup: CDR1 MNHEY, CDR2 SVGAGI. This CDR3 has 12 residues.

There are many counts of this clonotype. The genes are TRBV10-3 and TRBJ2-7; 11 positions agree with TRBD1. The CDR3 runs 16 residues. With 4 bases clipped from V and 6 bases from J, the junction kept 11 bases outside the gene matches. CDR1 ENHRY and CDR2 SYGVKD come from the germline V gene. For the CDR3, the DNA is TGTGCCATCAGTGGGACAGGGGGCTTTTTAAGGTCCGAGCAGTACTTC. Translating it yields CAISGTGGFLRSEQYF.

Of note for this clonotype: A read error may explain this, as a much larger clone is one base away. V gene TRBV4-2 combines with J gene TRBJ2-7, with a weak D call TRBD2 (6 bases). CDR1 is LGHNA and CDR2 is YNFKEQ in the germline V gene. V was trimmed by 4 bases and J by 4 bases, leaving 20 bases between them. The CDR3 spans 16 residues. CDR3 sequence: CASSLDFGGMAYEQYF. In DNA, the CDR3 is TGTGCCAGCAGCCTGGATTTTGGGGGGATGGCTTACGAGCAGTACTTC.

This clonotype was recorded a few times. The chain carries TRBV6-6 and TRBJ1-2; no reliable D call. The CDR3 runs to 14 residues. V lost 5 bases, J lost 6 bases, and 16 bases lay in between. The germline V gene has CDR1 MNHNY and CDR2 SVGAGI (reference sequence). The CDR3 DNA follows: TGTGCCAGCAGTGACGAGACACCTGTGAATGGCTACACCTTC. It is translated as CASSDETPVNGYTF.